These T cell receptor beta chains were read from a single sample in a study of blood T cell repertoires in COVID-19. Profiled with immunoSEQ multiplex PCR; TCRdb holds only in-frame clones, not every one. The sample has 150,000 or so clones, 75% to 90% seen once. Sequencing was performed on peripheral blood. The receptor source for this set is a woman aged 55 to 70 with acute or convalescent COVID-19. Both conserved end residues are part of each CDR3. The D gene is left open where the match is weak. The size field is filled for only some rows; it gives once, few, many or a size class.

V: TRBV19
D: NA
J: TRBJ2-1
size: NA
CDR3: CASSLNLLSSYNEQFF
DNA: TGTGCCAGTAGTCTTAACCTCCTGAGCTCCTACAATGAGCAGTTCTTC

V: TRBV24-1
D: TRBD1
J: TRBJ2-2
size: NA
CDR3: CATSDLRTGGFGELFF
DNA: TGTGCCACCAGTGATTTGAGGACAGGGGGCTTCGGGGAGCTGTTTTTT

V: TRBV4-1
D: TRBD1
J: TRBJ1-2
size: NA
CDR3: CASSQAPGQGGYGYTF
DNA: TGCGCCAGCAGCCAAGCCCCCGGACAGGGAGGCTATGGCTACACCTTC

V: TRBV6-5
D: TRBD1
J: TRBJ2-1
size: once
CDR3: CASSPRDRGNNEQFF
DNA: TGTGCCAGCAGTCCCCGGGACAGGGGTAACAATGAGCAGTTCTTC

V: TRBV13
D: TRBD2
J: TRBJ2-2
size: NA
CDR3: CASSFSSGGAPGELFF
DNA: TGTGCCAGCAGCTTCTCTAGCGGGGGGGCCCCCGGGGAGCTGTTTTTT

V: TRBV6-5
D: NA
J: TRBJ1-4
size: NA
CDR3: CASTSGVQPEKLFF
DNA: TGTGCCAGCACCTCGGGGGTCCAACCTGAAAAACTGTTTTTT

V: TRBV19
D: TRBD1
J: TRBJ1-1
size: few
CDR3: CASSIKRGQGRAFF
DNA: TGTGCCAGTAGTATAAAGCGAGGACAGGGGAGGGCTTTCTTT

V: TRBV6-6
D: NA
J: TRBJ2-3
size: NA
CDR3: CASSPTHREGTDTQYF
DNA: TGTGCCAGCAGCCCGACCCACAGGGAAGGCACAGATACGCAGTATTTT

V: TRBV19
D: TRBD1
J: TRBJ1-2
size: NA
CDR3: CASSPDRGNYGYTF
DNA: TGTGCCAGTAGTCCGGACAGGGGAAACTATGGCTACACCTTC

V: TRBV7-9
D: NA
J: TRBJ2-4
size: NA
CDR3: CASSLYETPKNIQYF
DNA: TGTGCCAGCAGCTTGTATGAGACTCCCAAAAACATTCAGTACTTC

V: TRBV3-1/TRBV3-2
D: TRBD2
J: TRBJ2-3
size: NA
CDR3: CASSPPILASTDTQYF
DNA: TGTGCCAGCAGCCCACCCATACTAGCGAGCACAGATACGCAGTATTTT

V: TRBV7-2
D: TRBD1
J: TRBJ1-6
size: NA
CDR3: CASSLGVGTANSPLHF
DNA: TGTGCCAGCAGCTTGGGAGTAGGGACAGCGAATTCACCCCTCCACTTT

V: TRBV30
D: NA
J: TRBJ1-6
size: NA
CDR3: CAWKGGLENSPLHF
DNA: TGTGCCTGGAAAGGGGGATTGGAAAATTCACCCCTCCACTTT

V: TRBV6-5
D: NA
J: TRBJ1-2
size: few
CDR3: CASYARGYTF
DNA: TGTGCCAGCTACGCTAGAGGCTACACCTTC

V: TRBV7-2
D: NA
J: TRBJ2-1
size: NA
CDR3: CASSLQGGVSYNEQFF
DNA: TGTGCCAGCAGCTTACAGGGCGGGGTCTCCTACAATGAGCAGTTCTTC

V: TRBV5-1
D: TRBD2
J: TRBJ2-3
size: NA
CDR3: CASRSGGTSHLTTDTQYF
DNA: TGCGCCAGCAGATCGGGGGGGACTAGCCATCTTACCACAGATACGCAGTATTTT

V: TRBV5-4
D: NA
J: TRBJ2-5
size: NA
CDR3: CASSTGNQETQYF
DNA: TGTGCCAGCAGTACAGGGAACCAAGAGACCCAGTACTTC

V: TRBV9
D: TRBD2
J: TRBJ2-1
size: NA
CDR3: CASSRLGAGGPFDNEQFF
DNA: TGTGCCAGCAGCCGACTAGGGGCGGGGGGGCCGTTCGACAATGAGCAGTTCTTC

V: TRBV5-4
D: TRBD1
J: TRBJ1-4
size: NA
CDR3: CASSRGQINEKLFF
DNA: TGTGCCAGCAGCCGGGGACAGATTAATGAAAAACTGTTTTTT

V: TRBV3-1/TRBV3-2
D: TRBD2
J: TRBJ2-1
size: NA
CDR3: CASSRGLAGGSSYNEQFF
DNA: TGTGCCAGCAGCCGAGGACTAGCGGGGGGGAGCTCCTACAATGAGCAGTTCTTC

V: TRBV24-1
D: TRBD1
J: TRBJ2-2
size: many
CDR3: CATSDLTTGASGELFF
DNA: TGTGCCACCAGTGACCTTACGACAGGGGCGTCCGGGGAGCTGTTTTTT

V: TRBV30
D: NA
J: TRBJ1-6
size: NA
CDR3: CAWSERSSYNSPLHF
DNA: TGTGCCTGGAGTGAGAGGAGCTCCTATAATTCACCCCTCCACTTT

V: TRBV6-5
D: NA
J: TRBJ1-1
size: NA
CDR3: CASYNSGASTEAFF
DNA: TGTGCCAGCTATAATTCAGGGGCTAGTACTGAAGCTTTCTTT

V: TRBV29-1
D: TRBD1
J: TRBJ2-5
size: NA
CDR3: CSALTGGQETQYF
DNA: TGCAGCGCTTTGACAGGGGGTCAAGAGACCCAGTACTTC

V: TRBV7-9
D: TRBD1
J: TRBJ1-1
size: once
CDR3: CASSGRQGANTEAFF
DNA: TGTGCCAGCAGCGGTCGACAGGGGGCGAACACTGAAGCTTTCTTT

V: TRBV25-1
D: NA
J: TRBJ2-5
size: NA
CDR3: CASSESRAGGETQYF
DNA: TGTGCCAGCAGTGAATCAAGAGCAGGGGGGGAGACCCAGTACTTC

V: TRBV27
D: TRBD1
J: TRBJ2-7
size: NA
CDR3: CASSPSWGQFYEQYF
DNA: TGTGCCAGCAGCCCCTCGTGGGGACAGTTCTACGAGCAGTACTTC

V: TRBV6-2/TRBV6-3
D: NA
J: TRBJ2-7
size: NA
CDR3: CASSSFRDTLPHF
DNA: TGTGCCAGCAGTTCATTCCGGGACACTCTTCCTCACTTC

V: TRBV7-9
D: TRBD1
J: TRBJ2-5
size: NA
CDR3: CASSLMGQLYF
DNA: TGTGCCAGCAGCTTAATGGGACAGCTGTACTTC

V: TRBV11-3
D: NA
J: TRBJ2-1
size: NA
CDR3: CASRKTSSSYNEQFF
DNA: TGTGCCAGCAGAAAGACTTCCAGCTCCTACAATGAGCAGTTCTTC

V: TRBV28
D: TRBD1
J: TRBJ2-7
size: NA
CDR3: CASSGTGQGVHEQYF
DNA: TGTGCCAGCAGTGGGACGGGACAGGGCGTCCACGAGCAGTACTTC

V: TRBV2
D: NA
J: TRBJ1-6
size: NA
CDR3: CASRRGAPSNSPLHF
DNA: TGTGCCAGCAGACGGGGGGCGCCCTCAAATTCACCCCTCCACTTT

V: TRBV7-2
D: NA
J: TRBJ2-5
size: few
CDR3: CASSLATSRETQYF
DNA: TGTGCCAGCAGCTTAGCGACTAGTCGGGAGACCCAGTACTTC

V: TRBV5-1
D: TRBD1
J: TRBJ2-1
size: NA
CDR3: CASSLRDRVGNEQFF
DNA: TGCGCCAGCAGCTTGCGGGACAGGGTGGGCAATGAGCAGTTCTTC

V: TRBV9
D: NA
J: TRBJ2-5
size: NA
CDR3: CASSWEGGSETQYF
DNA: TGTGCCAGCAGCTGGGAGGGGGGAAGCGAGACCCAGTACTTC

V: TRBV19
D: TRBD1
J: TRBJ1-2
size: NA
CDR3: CASSSPGGLNYGYTF
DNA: TGTGCCAGTAGTTCTCCAGGGGGATTGAACTATGGCTACACCTTC

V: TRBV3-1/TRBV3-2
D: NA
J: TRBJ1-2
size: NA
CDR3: CASSQEPYRFYGYTF
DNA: TGTGCCAGCAGCCAAGAACCATACAGGTTCTATGGCTACACCTTC

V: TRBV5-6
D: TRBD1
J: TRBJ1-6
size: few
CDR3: CASSSGTGIYNSPLHF
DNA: TGTGCCAGCAGCTCCGGGACAGGCATCTATAATTCACCCCTCCACTTT

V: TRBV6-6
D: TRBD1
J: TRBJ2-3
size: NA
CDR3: CASTGTGGTDTQYF
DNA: TGTGCCAGCACCGGGACAGGGGGAACAGATACGCAGTATTTT

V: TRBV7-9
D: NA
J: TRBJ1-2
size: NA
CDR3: CASSPQVGGRYGYTF
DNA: TGTGCCAGCAGCCCACAAGTAGGGGGACGGTATGGCTACACCTTC